The 13 T cell receptor beta chains below were found in one sample sequenced in a study of T cells in Graves' hyperthyroidism and ophthalmopathy (dated by TCRdb to between 2018 and 2021). Library prep was done by multiplex PCR. The instrument given in TCRdb is Illumina HiSeq 2000. The TCR beta CDR3 regions were amplified from the RNA transcripts. For the first round of RT-PCR on the TCR CDR3, the HTBI primer set was used together with the Qiagen OneStep RT-PCR kit. The public reads were run again by TCRdb, first through fastp at Q25 and then through MiXCR, and only productive beta chains were kept. Merged by CDR3 protein, the rows form single entries marked with the most common genes and DNA. The sample table lists nearly 600,000 distinct CDR3 sequences, about 14% of them with a count of one. The ten largest account for approximately 5.7% of the sample. Sequencing was done on a sample of blood. Receptor source: a woman aged 30 to 39 with Graves' hyperthyroidism that later progressed to Graves' ophthalmopathy.

V is TRBV6-5 and J is TRBJ2-6, with D perhaps TRBD2 (7 bases). V gave up 2 bases and J gave up 0 bases, with 14 bases separating them. Germline V gene lookup returns CDR1 MNHEY and CDR2 SVGAGI. The CDR3 has 18 amino acids. Here the CDR3 DNA reads TGTGCCAGCAGTTACGGGGGGGCGTTCAGCTCTGGGGCCAACGTCCTGACTTTC. As protein: CASSYGGAFSSGANVLTF.

About this clonotype: A much bigger clone sits one base away, suggesting this may be a read error. The rearrangement uses TRBV20-1 and TRBJ1-2; D may be TRBD1 (5 bases). The germline CDR1 and CDR2 sequences are DFQATT and SNEGSKA (reference sequence). The CDR3 length is 14 residues. Here the CDR3 reads CSARDQGRDYGHTF. The CDR3 nucleotides read TGCAGTGCTAGAGACCAAGGGAGGGACTATGGCCACACCTTC.

This clonotype was picked up many times. The chain has TRBV6-5 and TRBJ2-7; 7 nucleotides align to TRBD1. The CDR3 is 17 residues long. Trimming at V came to 0 bases and at J to 8 bases, leaving 16 bases not matched to a gene. Per germline, CDR1 MNHEY and CDR2 SVGAGI. DNA for the CDR3: TGTGCCAGCAGTTACTCGATTCCCCGGGACAGCACCTTACAGCAGTACTTC. The encoded protein is CASSYSIPRDSTLQQYF.

This clonotype showed up many times. This chain links TRBV27 with TRBJ2-5, with 11 nucleotides matching TRBD2. Germline-derived CDR1 and CDR2 are MNHEY and SMNVEV (reference sequence). With V trimmed by 7 bases and J by 2 bases, 3 bases remained unmatched. This CDR3 is built from 14 residues. CDR3 amino acids: CASMGLADQETQYF. The CDR3 bases are TGTGCCAGCATGGGACTAGCGGATCAAGAGACCCAGTACTTC.

Details on this clonotype: This could be a read error, since a much larger clone is one nucleotide away. The genes are TRBV30 and TRBJ2-7; TRBD2 aligns across 11 bases. CDR1 is GTSNPN, CDR2 SVGIG, per germline (reference sequence). The CDR3 sequence is 16 residues long. CDR3 in DNA: TGTGTCTGGAGTCGGGCTATAGCGGGAGGGCCCTACGAGCAGTACTTC. Amino acids: CVWSRAIAGGPYEQYF. Supplemented by reference TRBV30 and TRBJ2-7, the full variable domain reads SQTIHQWPATLVQPVGSPLSLECTVEGTSNPNLYWYRQAAGRGLQLLFYSVGIGQISSEVPQNLSASRPQDRQFILSSKKLLLSDSGFYLCVWSRAIAGGPYEQYFGPGTRLTVT.

This clonotype was detected only a few times. The chain joins TRBV20-1 to TRBJ1-1, with 9 positions matching TRBD1. CDR1 is DFQATT, CDR2 SNEGSKA, per germline (reference sequence). The CDR3 runs to 12 residues. V lost 1 base and J lost 12; bases outside the gene matches: 6. The CDR3 bases are TGCAGTGCTAGAGTCGGAGGACAGGGGACTTTCTTT. It specifies CSARVGGQGTFF.

This clonotype was counted many times. J is TRBJ2-7 and V is TRBV6-1; a possible D gene is TRBD2 (7 bases). Germline V gene lookup returns CDR1 MNHNS and CDR2 SASEGT. The V and J ends lost 5 bases and 1 base respectively, with 18 bases between them. The CDR3 runs to 16 residues. The DNA of the CDR3 is TGTGCCAGCAGTTACAACGGCAGGGGAGGGTCCTACGAGCAGTACTTC. This sequence encodes CASSYNGRGGSYEQYF.

J is TRBJ1-5 and V is TRBV19; weak D call: TRBD1 (5 bases). The ends were cut back, 7 bases at V and 5 bases at J, with 18 bases in the middle. The CDR3 runs to 15 residues. The germline V gene encodes CDR1 LNHDA and CDR2 SQIVND (reference sequence). The CDR3 spells CASTDSRVFYQPQHF. In DNA, the CDR3 is TGTGCCAGTACAGACAGTCGTGTTTTTTATCAGCCCCAGCATTTT.

Note on this clonotype: A read error may explain this, as a much larger clone is one base away. This chain joins TRBV3-1 and TRBJ2-3; 9 positions match TRBD1. V lost 7 bases to trimming and J lost 3 bases; unmatched junction nucleotides: 11. This CDR3 is built from 16 residues. CDR1 and CDR2 from the germline V gene are LGHDT and YNNKEL (reference sequence). CDR3 loop: CASNPLQGAKTDTQYF. CDR3 in DNA: TGTGCCAGCAACCCTCTACAGGGGGCAAAGACAGATACGCAGTATTTT.

V usage is TRBV5-1 and J usage is TRBJ2-7, with 8 bases aligning to TRBD2. The CDR3 extends over 16 amino acids. The V segment lost 4 bases and the J segment 4 bases; nucleotides outside the gene matches: 13. Germline V gene sequence: CDR1 SGHRS, CDR2 YFSETQ. CDR3 nucleotide sequence: TGCGCCAGCAGCCCGTCCCGACGGGAGGGCCCGTACGAGCAGTACTTC. Its translation is CASSPSRREGPYEQYF. The whole variable domain, filled in from reference TRBV5-1 and TRBJ2-7, reads KAGVTQTPRYLIKTRGQQVTLSCSPISGHRSVSWYQQTPGQGLQFLFEYFSETQRNKGNFPGRFSGRQFSNSRSEMNVSTLELGDSALYLCASSPSRREGPYEQYFGPGTRLTVT.

Concerning this clonotype: A clone one base away is much larger, so this may be a read error. V gene TRBV7-9 combines with J gene TRBJ1-6; TRBD1 is a possible D gene (6 bases). This CDR3 region has 16 residues. Germline V gene sequence: CDR1 SEHNR, CDR2 FQNEAQ (reference sequence). V gave up 0 bases and J gave up 9 bases, with 15 bases separating them. The CDR3 DNA is TGTGCCAGCAGCTTAGCTGACGGACAGATTAGTTCACCCCTCCACTTT. Its protein product is CASSLADGQISSPLHF.

There are many counts of this clonotype. The chain carries TRBV30 and TRBJ2-3, with 9 nucleotides matching TRBD2. Germline lookup yields CDR1 GTSNPN and CDR2 SVGIG (reference sequence). Trimming took 3 bases from V and 4 from J; bases not matched to a gene: 5. CDR3 length equals 14 residues. The CDR3 here is CAWRIAGVADTQYF. The CDR3 DNA reads TGTGCCTGGAGAATAGCGGGAGTCGCAGATACGCAGTATTTT.

This clonotype was seen ten or more times. The chain recombines TRBV20-1 with TRBJ1-2; no definite D call. The ends were cut back, 0 bases at V and 2 bases at J, with 13 bases in the middle. Germline lookup yields CDR1 DFQATT and CDR2 SNEGSKA (reference sequence). This CDR3 contains 15 residues. This CDR3 is CSARDWPRRNYGYTF. The CDR3 DNA reads TGCAGTGCTAGAGATTGGCCCAGACGCAACTATGGCTACACCTTC.